The 18 T cell receptor beta chains below all came from one sample that was sequenced in a study of T cells and copy number aberrations in small-cell lung cancer. The protocol was immunoSEQ multiplex PCR, while the TCRdb copy is restricted to in-frame clones and leaves out a portion. The sample shows about 2,600 clones, more than 65% of them seen only once. Sequencing input: normal tissue next to the tumor. The receptor set was obtained from a man aged 65 to 79 with small cell lung cancer.

This rearrangement joins TRBV7-3 to TRBJ2-6, with 8 positions matching TRBD1. The junction had 11 bases not matched to a gene; V was cut back by 0 bases and J by 4 bases. Germline assignment: CDR1 SGHTA and CDR2 FQGTGA. The CDR3 contains 19 residues. CDR3 region: CASSLTGTGGMAGANVLTF. The CDR3, as DNA: TGTGCCAGCAGCTTAACGGGGACAGGAGGGATGGCCGGGGCCAACGTCCTGACTTTC.

V usage is TRBV5-1 and J usage is TRBJ1-2; D is unclear. Germline assignment: CDR1 SGHRS and CDR2 YFSETQ. This CDR3 has 14 amino acids. Deletions cut 1 base from V and 5 bases from J, with 12 bases between. CDR3 amino acids: CASSLYDEAYGYTF. Written as DNA, the CDR3 is TGCGCCAGCAGCTTGTACGACGAAGCTTATGGCTACACCTTC.

The chain carries TRBV11-3 and TRBJ2-1, with TRBD1 matching 7 bases. CDR3 length: 15 amino acids. Looked up from germline, CDR1 is SGHNT and CDR2 is YENEEA. J lost 10 bases, V lost 4 bases, and 13 bases had no gene match. The CDR3 DNA follows: TGTGCCAGCAGCTCCGTCCCGGGACAGAACCAAGAGCAGTTCTTC. This gives the protein CASSSVPGQNQEQFF.

The chain joins TRBV30 to TRBJ1-2, with 10 bases aligning to TRBD1. J lost 4 bases, V lost 4 bases, and 3 bases had no gene match. From germline, CDR1 is GTSNPN and CDR2 SVGIG (reference sequence). There are 13 residues in the CDR3. The CDR3 region has the DNA TGTGCCTGGAACCGGGACAGGGGCTATGGCTACACCTTC. It is translated as CAWNRDRGYGYTF. The entire variable domain, with the rest obtained from reference TRBV30 and TRBJ1-2, is as follows: SQTIHQWPATLVQPVGSPLSLECTVEGTSNPNLYWYRQAAGRGLQLLFYSVGIGQISSEVPQNLSASRPQDRQFILSSKKLLLSDSGFYLCAWNRDRGYGYTFGSGTRLTVV.

The chain links TRBV6-1 to TRBJ1-1; 7 nucleotides agree with TRBD1. J lost 13 bases, V lost 5 bases, and 13 bases had no gene match. The V gene's germline CDR1 is MNHNS and CDR2 SASEGT. CDR3 length equals 13 residues. The CDR3 spells CASSPGTALRVFF. CDR3 DNA sequence: TGTGCCAGCAGTCCCGGGACAGCCCTCCGAGTTTTCTTT.

The genes are TRBV29-1 and TRBJ1-2; no reliable D call. V was shortened by 4 bases and J by 4 bases, with 13 bases between the two germline ends. This CDR3 is built from 13 residues. The germline CDR1 and CDR2 sequences are SQVTM and ANQGSEA. The CDR3, as DNA: TGCAGCGTTGGCCTAGTCGGCGGCTATGGCTACACCTTC. Protein sequence: CSVGLVGGYGYTF. The full variable domain, completed using reference TRBV29-1 and TRBJ1-2, is SAVISQKPSRDICQRGTSLTIQCQVDSQVTMMFWYRQQPGQSLTLIATANQGSEATYESGFVIDKFPISRPNLTFSTLTVSNMSPEDSSIYLCSVGLVGGYGYTFGSGTRLTVV.

The chain joins TRBV7-3 to TRBJ1-1, with 8 bases fitting TRBD1. The CDR3 extends over 16 amino acids. The trim removed 4 bases at V and 4 bases at J, leaving 11 bases unmatched. The germline V gene encodes CDR1 SGHTA and CDR2 FQGTGA. Here the CDR3 DNA reads TGTGCCAGCAGCTCTAGGACAGGGAGTGTTGCCACTGAAGCTTTCTTT. Its translation: CASSSRTGSVATEAFF.

The CDR3 DNA is TGTGCCAGCACCCAAACGGGACCTACGAGGTACACCTTC. Protein: CASTQTGPTRYTF. The J gene is TRBJ1-2, the V gene TRBV28; a weak D match, TRBD1 (5 bases). The V and J ends lost 7 bases and 11 bases respectively, with 20 bases between them. The CDR3 is made up of 13 amino acids. Germline loops: CDR1 MDHEN, CDR2 SYDVKM.

The chain has TRBV4-1 and TRBJ2-5; 10 nucleotides match TRBD2. Trimming took 4 bases from V and 5 from J; bases not matched to a gene: 13. The V gene's germline CDR1 is MGHRA and CDR2 YSYEKL. The CDR3 consists of 17 residues. CDR3 amino acids: CASSPHDLAGGMETQYF. CDR3 in DNA: TGCGCCAGCAGCCCACACGACTTAGCGGGGGGCATGGAGACCCAGTACTTC.

The count of this clone is one. The rearrangement links TRBV18 to TRBJ1-1; D is undetermined. Germline V gives CDR1 KGHSH, CDR2 LQKENI. The CDR3 has 14 amino acids. Deletions cut 8 bases from V and 0 bases from J, with 13 bases between. The DNA for the CDR3 is TGTGCCAGCCGTGCTGGGGATATGAACACTGAAGCTTTCTTT. Protein: CASRAGDMNTEAFF. Using reference TRBV18 and TRBJ1-1 for the parts outside the CDR3, the full variable domain is NAGVMQNPRHLVRRRGQEARLRCSPMKGHSHVYWYRQLPEEGLKFMVYLQKENIIDESGMPKERFSAEFPKEGPSILRIQQVVRGDSAAYFCASRAGDMNTEAFFGQGTRLTVV.

The chain combines TRBV7-2 with TRBJ1-5; D is ambiguous. The germline gives CDR1 SGHTA, CDR2 FQGNSA. This CDR3 is built from 14 residues. V dropped 6 bases and J dropped 1 base, with 10 bases sitting between them. This CDR3 is CASRFTGSNQPQHF. The CDR3 DNA sequence: TGTGCCAGCAGATTTACCGGGAGCAATCAGCCCCAGCATTTT.

This clone was seen a few times. The rearrangement uses TRBV6-6 and TRBJ2-5; perhaps TRBD2 as D (7 bases). The V end was cut by 4 bases, the J end by 5 bases, with 17 bases between. This CDR3 region has 15 residues. CDR1 is MNHNY, CDR2 SVGAGI, per germline (reference sequence). The CDR3 sequence: CASSLGGGLGETQYF. The CDR3 coding sequence is TGTGCCAGCAGTTTGGGCGGGGGCCTGGGGGAGACCCAGTACTTC.

CDR3 residues: CAAVFRDGNTEAFF. Here the CDR3 DNA reads TGTGCCGCAGTTTTTCGGGACGGAAACACTGAAGCTTTCTTT. The V gene is TRBV30, the J gene TRBJ1-1, with D tentatively TRBD1 (5 bases). V gave up 8 bases and J gave up 2 bases, with 18 bases separating them. Germline assignment: CDR1 GTSNPN and CDR2 SVGIG (reference sequence). The CDR3 totals 14 residues.

The V call is TRBV30, the J call TRBJ1-5; no definite D call. The CDR3 covers 14 residues. Germline V gene lookup returns CDR1 GTSNPN and CDR2 SVGIG (reference sequence). V gave up 4 bases and J gave up 5 bases, with 15 bases separating them. CDR3 coding DNA: TGTGCCTGGACGGTGGAGGGTGGGCATCAGCCCCAGCATTTT. This gives the protein CAWTVEGGHQPQHF.

The V gene is TRBV18, the J gene TRBJ2-1; 11 bases are a match to TRBD1. CDR1 KGHSH and CDR2 LQKENI come from the germline V gene. V trimming: 5 bases; J trimming: 4 bases; junction bases outside the gene matches: 7. The CDR3 is 16 residues long. CDR3 sequence: CASSSAGTGGYNEQFF. CDR3 in DNA: TGTGCCAGCTCATCCGCCGGGACAGGGGGTTACAATGAGCAGTTCTTC.

The CDR3: CASSQSTGTGWCQPQHF. The CDR3 nucleotides are TGCGCCAGCAGTCAATCGACGGGGACAGGGTGGTGTCAGCCCCAGCATTTT. The chain recombines TRBV23-1 with TRBJ1-5; 9 bases line up with TRBD1. TRBV23-1 is designated an ORF whose function remains uncertain. The CDR3 has 17 residues. V shed 0 bases, J shed 6 bases, and the junction held 9 bases outside the gene matches.

This chain links TRBV16 with TRBJ1-1, with D possibly being TRBD1 (6 bases). Germline V gene lookup returns CDR1 KGHSY and CDR2 FQNENV. V lost 4 bases, J lost 3 bases, and 15 bases lay in between. The CDR3 has 15 amino acids. The CDR3 loop reads CASSPLDSVDTEAFF. CDR3 sequence (DNA): TGTGCCAGCAGCCCCTTGGACAGCGTGGACACTGAAGCTTTCTTT. Drawing the rest from reference TRBV16 and TRBJ1-1, the complete variable domain is GEEVAQTPKHLVRGEGQKAKLYCAPIKGHSYVFWYQQVLKNEFKFLISFQNENVFDETGMPKERFSAKCLPNSPCSLEIQATKLEDSAVYFCASSPLDSVDTEAFFGQGTRLTVV.

This chain connects TRBV9 to TRBJ2-7, with D unresolved. The V end lost 0 bases, the J end lost 5 bases, and 18 bases lay between the germline ends. CDR1 and CDR2 (germline): SGDLS, YYNGEE. This CDR3 contains 16 residues. Written as DNA, the CDR3 is TGTGCCAGCAGCGTAGAGGTTCCCCGCCTCTTCCACGAGCAGTACGTC. Protein: CASSVEVPRLFHEQYV.